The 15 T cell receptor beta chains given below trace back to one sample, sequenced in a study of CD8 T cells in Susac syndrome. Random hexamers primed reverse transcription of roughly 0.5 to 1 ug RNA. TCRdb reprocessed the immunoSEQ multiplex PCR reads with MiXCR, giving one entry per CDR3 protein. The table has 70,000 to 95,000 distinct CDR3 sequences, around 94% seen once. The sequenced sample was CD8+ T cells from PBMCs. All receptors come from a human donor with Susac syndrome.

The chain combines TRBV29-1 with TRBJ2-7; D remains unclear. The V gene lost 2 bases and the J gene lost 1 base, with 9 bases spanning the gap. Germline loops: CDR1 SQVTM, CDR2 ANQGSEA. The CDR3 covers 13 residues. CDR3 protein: CSVETGLSYEQYF. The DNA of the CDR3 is TGCAGCGTTGAAACGGGTTTGTCCTACGAGCAGTACTTC.

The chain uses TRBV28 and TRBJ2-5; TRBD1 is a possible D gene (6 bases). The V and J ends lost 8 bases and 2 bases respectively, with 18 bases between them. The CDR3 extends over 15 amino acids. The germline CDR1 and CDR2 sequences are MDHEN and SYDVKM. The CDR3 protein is CASALLGTLQETQYF. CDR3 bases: TGTGCCAGCGCCCTACTCGGGACACTTCAAGAGACCCAGTACTTC.

The CDR3 sequence: CASLDLWDTEAFF. CDR3 coding DNA: TGTGCCAGCTTAGACCTATGGGACACTGAAGCTTTCTTT. The gene calls are TRBV19 and TRBJ1-1; D is unclear. The CDR3 runs to 13 residues. The V end lost 9 bases, the J end lost 3 bases, and 14 bases lay between the germline ends. Germline V CDR1 and CDR2: LNHDA, SQIVND (reference sequence).

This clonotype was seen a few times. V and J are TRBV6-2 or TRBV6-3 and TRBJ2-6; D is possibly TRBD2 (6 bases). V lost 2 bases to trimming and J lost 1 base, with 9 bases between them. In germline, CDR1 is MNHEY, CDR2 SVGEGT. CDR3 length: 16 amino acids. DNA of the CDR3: TGTGCCAGCAGTTACACGGGGGAGTCTGGGGCCAACGTCCTGACTTTC. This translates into CASSYTGESGANVLTF.

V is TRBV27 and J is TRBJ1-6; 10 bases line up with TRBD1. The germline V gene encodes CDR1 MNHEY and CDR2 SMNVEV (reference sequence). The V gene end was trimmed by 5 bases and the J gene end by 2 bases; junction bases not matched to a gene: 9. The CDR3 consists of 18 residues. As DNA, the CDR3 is TGTGCCAGCAGTCCCCCACCGGGACAGGGGACCTATAATTCACCCCTCCACTTT. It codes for CASSPPPGQGTYNSPLHF.

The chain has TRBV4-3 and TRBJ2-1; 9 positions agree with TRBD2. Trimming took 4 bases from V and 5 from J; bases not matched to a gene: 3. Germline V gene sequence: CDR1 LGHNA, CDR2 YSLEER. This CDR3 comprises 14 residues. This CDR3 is CASSLAGEDNEQFF. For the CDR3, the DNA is TGCGCCAGCAGCCTAGCGGGAGAGGACAATGAGCAGTTCTTC.

CDR3 coding DNA: TGCAGCGTTCCCGATATGAACACTGAAGCTTTCTTT. Encoded protein: CSVPDMNTEAFF. V and J are TRBV29-1 and TRBJ1-1; D unresolved. Trimming shortened V by 5 bases and J by 0 bases, and 7 bases separated the two germline ends. CDR1 is SQVTM and CDR2 is ANQGSEA in the germline V gene. The CDR3 runs 12 residues.

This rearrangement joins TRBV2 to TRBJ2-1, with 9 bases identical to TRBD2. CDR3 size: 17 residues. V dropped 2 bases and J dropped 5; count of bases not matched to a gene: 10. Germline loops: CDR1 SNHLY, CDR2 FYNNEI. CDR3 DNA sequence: TGTGCCAGCAGTGAACCTTATAGCGGGAGTTTAAACAATGAGCAGTTCTTC. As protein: CASSEPYSGSLNNEQFF.

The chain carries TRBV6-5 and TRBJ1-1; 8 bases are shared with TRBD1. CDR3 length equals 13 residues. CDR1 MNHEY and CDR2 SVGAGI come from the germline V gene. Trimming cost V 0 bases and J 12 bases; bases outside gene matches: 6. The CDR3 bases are TGTGCCAGCAGTTACTCGTGGGACAGGCAATCTTTCTTT. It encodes CASSYSWDRQSFF.

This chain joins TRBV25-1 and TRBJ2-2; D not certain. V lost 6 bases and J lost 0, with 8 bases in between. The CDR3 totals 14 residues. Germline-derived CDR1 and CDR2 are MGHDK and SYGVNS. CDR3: CASRVGPNTGELFF. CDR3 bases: TGTGCCAGCAGGGTAGGGCCGAACACCGGGGAGCTGTTTTTT.

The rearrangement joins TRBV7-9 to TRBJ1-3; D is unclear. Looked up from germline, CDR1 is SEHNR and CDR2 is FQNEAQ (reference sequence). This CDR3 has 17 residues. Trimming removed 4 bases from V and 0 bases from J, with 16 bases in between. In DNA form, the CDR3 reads TGTGCCAGCAGCTCCCTCTACGACATCAACTCTGGAAACACCATATATTTT. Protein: CASSSLYDINSGNTIYF. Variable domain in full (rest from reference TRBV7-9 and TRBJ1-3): DTGVSQNPRHKITKRGQNVTFRCDPISEHNRLYWYRQTLGQGPEFLTYFQNEAQLEKSRLLSDRFSAERPKGSFSTLEIQRTEQGDSAMYLCASSSLYDINSGNTIYFGEGSWLTVV.

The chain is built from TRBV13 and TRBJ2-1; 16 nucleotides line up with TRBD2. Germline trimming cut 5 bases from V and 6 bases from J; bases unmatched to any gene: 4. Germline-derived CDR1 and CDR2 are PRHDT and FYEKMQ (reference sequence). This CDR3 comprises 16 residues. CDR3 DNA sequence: TGTGCCAGCAGCACCGGGACTAGCGGGAGGGGCAATGAGCAGTTCTTC. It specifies CASSTGTSGRGNEQFF.

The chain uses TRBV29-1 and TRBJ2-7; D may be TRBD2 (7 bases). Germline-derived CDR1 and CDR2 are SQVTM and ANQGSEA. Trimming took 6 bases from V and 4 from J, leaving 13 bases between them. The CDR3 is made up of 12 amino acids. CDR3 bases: TGCAGCGTCGAGGGGGGGTTTTACGAGCAGTACTTC. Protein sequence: CSVEGGFYEQYF.

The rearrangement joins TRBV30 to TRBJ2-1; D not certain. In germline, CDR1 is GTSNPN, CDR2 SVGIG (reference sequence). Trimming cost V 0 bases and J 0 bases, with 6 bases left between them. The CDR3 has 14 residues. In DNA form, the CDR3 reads TGTGCCTGGAGTGTACAGAGCTCCTACAATGAGCAGTTCTTC. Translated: CAWSVQSSYNEQFF.

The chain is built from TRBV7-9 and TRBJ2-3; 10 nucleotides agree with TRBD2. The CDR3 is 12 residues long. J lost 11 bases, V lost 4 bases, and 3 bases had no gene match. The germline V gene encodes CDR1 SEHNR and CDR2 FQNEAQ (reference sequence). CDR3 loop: CASSSGTSEQYF. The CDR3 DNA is TGTGCCAGCAGCTCCGGGACTAGCGAGCAGTATTTT.